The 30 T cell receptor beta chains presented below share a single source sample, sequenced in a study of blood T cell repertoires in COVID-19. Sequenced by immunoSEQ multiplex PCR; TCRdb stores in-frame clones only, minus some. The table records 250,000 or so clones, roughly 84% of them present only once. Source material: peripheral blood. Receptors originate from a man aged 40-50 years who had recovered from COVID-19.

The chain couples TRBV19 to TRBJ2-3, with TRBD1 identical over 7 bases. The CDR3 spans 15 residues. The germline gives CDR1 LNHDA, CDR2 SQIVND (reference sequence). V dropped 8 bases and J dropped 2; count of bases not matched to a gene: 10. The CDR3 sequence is CASLGPDRDTDTQYF. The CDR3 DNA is TGTGCCAGTTTGGGCCCCGACAGGGACACAGATACGCAGTATTTT.

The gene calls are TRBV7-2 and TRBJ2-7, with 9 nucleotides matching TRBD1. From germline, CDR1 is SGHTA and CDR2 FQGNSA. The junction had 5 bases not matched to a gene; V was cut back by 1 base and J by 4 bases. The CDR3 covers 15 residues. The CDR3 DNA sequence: TGTGCCAGCAGCTTAGGGGGGACAGGGCGGTACGAGCAGTACTTC. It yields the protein CASSLGGTGRYEQYF. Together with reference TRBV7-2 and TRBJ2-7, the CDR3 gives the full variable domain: GAGVSQSPSNKVTEKGKDVELRCDPISGHTALYWYRQSLGQGLEFLIYFQGNSAPDKSGLPSDRFSAERTGGSVSTLTIQRTQQEDSAVYLCASSLGGTGRYEQYFGPGTRLTVT.

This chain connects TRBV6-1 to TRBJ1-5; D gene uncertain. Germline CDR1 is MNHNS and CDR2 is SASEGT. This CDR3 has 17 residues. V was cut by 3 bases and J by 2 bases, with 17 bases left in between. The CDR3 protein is CASSDPGRGRGNQPQHF. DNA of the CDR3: TGTGCCAGCAGTGACCCCGGGCGGGGTCGCGGCAATCAGCCCCAGCATTTT.

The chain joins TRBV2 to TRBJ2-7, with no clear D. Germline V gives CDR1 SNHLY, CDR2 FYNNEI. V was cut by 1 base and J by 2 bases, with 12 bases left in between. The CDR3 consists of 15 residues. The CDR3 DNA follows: TGTGCCAGCAGTGAAGGCGCGGTGAACACCTACGAGCAGTACTTC. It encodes CASSEGAVNTYEQYF.

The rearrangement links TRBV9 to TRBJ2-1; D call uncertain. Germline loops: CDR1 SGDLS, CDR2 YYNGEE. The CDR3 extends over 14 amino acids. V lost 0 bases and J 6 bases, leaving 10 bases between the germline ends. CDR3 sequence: CASSVVTASNEQFF. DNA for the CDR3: TGTGCCAGCAGCGTAGTCACAGCTTCCAATGAGCAGTTCTTC. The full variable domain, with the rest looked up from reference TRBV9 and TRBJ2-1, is DSGVTQTPKHLITATGQRVTLRCSPRSGDLSVYWYQQSLDQGLQFLIQYYNGEERAKGNILERFSAQQFPDLHSELNLSSLELGDSALYFCASSVVTASNEQFFGPGTRLTVL.

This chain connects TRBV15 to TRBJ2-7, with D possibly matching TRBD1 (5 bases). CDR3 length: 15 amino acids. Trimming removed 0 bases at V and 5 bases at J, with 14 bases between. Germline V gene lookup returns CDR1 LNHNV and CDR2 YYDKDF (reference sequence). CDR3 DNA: TGTGCCACCAGCAGAGATTTGGGGCAGGGAAACGAGCAGTACTTC. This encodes CATSRDLGQGNEQYF.

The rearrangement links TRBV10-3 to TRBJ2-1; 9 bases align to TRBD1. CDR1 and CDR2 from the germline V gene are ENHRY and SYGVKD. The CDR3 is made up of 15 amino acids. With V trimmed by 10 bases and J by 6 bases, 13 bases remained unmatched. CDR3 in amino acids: CATLAVPGQGNEQFF. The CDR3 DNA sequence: TGTGCCACCCTCGCCGTCCCGGGACAGGGCAATGAGCAGTTCTTC.

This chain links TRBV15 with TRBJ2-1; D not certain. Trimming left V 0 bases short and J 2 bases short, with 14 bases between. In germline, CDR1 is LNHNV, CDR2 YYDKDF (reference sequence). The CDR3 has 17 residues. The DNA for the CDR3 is TGTGCCACCAGCAGAGATCCCAAGTATGGCACCTACAATGAGCAGTTCTTC. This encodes CATSRDPKYGTYNEQFF.

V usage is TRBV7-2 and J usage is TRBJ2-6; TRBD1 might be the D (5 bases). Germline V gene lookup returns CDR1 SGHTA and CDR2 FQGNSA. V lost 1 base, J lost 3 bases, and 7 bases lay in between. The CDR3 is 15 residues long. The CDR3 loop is CASSLGTIGANVLTF. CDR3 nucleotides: TGTGCCAGCAGCTTAGGGACAATTGGGGCCAACGTCCTGACTTTC.

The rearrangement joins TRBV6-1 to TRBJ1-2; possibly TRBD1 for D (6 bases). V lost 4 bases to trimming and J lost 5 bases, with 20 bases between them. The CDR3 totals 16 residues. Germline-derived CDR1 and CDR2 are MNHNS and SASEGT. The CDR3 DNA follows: TGTGCCAGCAGTGCGACCTTCGGGGGGCGCGGGTATGGCTACACCTTC. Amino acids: CASSATFGGRGYGYTF.

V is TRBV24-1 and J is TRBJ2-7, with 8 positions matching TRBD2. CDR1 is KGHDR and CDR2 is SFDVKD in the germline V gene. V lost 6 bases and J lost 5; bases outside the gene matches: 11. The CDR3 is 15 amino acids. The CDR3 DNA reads TGTGCCACCAGTCCCCCGGGGGGGGCGATGAACGAGCAGTACTTC. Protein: CATSPPGGAMNEQYF.

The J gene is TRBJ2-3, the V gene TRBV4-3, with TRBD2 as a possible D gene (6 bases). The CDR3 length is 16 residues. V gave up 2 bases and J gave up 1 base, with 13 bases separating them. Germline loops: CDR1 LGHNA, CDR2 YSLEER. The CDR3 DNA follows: TGCGCCAGCAGCCAATTTTTGGGCGGGGGCACAGATACGCAGTATTTT. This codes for CASSQFLGGGTDTQYF.

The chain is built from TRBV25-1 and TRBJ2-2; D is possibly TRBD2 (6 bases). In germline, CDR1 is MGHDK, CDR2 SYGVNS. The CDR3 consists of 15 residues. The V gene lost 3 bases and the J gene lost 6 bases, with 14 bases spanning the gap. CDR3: CASSELAGIAGELFF. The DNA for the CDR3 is TGTGCCAGCAGTGAGCTCGCGGGAATCGCCGGGGAGCTGTTTTTT.

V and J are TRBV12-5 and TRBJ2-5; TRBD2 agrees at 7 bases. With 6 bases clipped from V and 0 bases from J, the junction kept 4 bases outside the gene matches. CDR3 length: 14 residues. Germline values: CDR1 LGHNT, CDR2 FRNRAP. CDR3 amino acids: CASGAGVYQETQYF. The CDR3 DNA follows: TGTGCTAGTGGGGCGGGGGTGTACCAAGAGACCCAGTACTTC.

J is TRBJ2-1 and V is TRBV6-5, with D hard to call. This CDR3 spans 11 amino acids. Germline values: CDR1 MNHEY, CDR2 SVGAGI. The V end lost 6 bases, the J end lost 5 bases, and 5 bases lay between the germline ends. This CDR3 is CASSRDNEQFF. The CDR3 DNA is TGTGCCAGCAGCCGAGACAATGAGCAGTTCTTC.

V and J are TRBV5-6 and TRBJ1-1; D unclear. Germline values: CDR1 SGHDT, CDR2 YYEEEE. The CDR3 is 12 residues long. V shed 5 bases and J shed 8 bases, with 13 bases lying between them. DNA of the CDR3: TGTGCCAGCAGGGTGGGCGGGTTCGAAGCTTTCTTT. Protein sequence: CASRVGGFEAFF.

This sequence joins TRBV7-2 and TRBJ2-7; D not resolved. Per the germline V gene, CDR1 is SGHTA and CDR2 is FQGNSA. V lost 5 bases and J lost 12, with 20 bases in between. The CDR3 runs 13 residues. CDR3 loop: CASSPGFSSPLYF. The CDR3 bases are TGTGCCAGCAGCCCCGGGTTTTCCTCGCCCCTGTACTTC.

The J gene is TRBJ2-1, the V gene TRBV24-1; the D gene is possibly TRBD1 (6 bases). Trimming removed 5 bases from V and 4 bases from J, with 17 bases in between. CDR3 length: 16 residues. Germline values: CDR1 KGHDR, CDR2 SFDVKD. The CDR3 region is CATSASVGARYNEQFF. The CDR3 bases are TGTGCCACCAGTGCCTCAGTGGGGGCTAGGTACAATGAGCAGTTCTTC.

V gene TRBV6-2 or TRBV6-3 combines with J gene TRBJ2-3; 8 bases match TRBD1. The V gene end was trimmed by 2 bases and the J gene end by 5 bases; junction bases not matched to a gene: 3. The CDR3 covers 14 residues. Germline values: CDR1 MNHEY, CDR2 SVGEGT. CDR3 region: CASSYLQGEDTQYF. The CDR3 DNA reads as TGTGCCAGCAGTTACCTACAGGGGGAAGATACGCAGTATTTT.

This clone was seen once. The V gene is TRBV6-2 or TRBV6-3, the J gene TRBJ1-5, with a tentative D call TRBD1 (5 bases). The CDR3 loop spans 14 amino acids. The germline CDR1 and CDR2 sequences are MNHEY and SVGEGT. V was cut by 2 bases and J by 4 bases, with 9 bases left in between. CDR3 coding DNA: TGTGCCAGCAGTTACGTCGACAGTAATCAGCCCCAGCATTTT. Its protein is CASSYVDSNQPQHF.

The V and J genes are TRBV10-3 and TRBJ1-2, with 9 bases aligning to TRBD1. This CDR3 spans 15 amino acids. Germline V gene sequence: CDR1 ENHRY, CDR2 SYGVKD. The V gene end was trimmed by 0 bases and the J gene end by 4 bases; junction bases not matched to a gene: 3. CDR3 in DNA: TGTGCCATCAGTGAGTCGGGACAGGGATTCTATGGCTACACCTTC. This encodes CAISESGQGFYGYTF.

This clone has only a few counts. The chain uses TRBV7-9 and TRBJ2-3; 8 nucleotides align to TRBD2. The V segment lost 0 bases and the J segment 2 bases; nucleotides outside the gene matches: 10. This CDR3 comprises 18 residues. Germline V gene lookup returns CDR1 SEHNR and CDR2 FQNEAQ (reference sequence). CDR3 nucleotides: TGTGCCAGCAGCTTAGCGCCCCTTCCTAGCGGGCCCACAGATACGCAGTATTTT. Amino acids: CASSLAPLPSGPTDTQYF.

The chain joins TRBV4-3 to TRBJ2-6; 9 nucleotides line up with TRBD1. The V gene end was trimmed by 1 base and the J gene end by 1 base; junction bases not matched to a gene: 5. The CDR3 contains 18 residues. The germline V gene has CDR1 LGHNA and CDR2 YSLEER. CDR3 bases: TGCGCCAGCAGCCAAGGGGTGACAGGGGGATCTGGGGCCAACGTCCTGACTTTC. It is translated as CASSQGVTGGSGANVLTF.

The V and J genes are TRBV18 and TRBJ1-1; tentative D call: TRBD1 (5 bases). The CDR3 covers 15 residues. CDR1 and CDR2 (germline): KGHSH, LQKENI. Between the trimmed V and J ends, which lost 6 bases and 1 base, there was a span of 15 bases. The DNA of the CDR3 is TGTGCCAGCTCGGTAGGAGGGGTGGGGAACACTGAAGCTTTCTTT. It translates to CASSVGGVGNTEAFF. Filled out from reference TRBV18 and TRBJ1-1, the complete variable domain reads NAGVMQNPRHLVRRRGQEARLRCSPMKGHSHVYWYRQLPEEGLKFMVYLQKENIIDESGMPKERFSAEFPKEGPSILRIQQVVRGDSAAYFCASSVGGVGNTEAFFGQGTRLTVV.

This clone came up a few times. As DNA, the CDR3 is TGTGCCAGCAGCGTGCGGCTAGCGGCCACAGATACGCAGTATTTT. As protein: CASSVRLAATDTQYF. This chain connects TRBV9 to TRBJ2-3, with 7 positions matching TRBD2. The CDR3 spans 15 residues. CDR1 is SGDLS, CDR2 YYNGEE, per germline. The junction had 5 bases not matched to a gene; V was cut back by 2 bases and J by 2 bases. Supplemented by reference TRBV9 and TRBJ2-3, the full variable domain reads DSGVTQTPKHLITATGQRVTLRCSPRSGDLSVYWYQQSLDQGLQFLIQYYNGEERAKGNILERFSAQQFPDLHSELNLSSLELGDSALYFCASSVRLAATDTQYFGPGTRLTVL.

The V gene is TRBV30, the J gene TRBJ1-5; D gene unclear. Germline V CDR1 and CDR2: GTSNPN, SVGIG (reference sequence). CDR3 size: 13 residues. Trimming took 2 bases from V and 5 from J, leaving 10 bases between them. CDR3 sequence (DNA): TGTGCCTGGAGTTTGTCATCGGATCAGCCCCAGCATTTT. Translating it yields CAWSLSSDQPQHF. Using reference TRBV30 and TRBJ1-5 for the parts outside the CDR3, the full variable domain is SQTIHQWPATLVQPVGSPLSLECTVEGTSNPNLYWYRQAAGRGLQLLFYSVGIGQISSEVPQNLSASRPQDRQFILSSKKLLLSDSGFYLCAWSLSSDQPQHFGDGTRLSIL.

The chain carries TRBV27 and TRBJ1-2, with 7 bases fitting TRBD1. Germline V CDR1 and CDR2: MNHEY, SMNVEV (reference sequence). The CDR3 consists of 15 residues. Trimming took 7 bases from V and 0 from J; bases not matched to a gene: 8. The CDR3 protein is CASKQTGTANYGYTF. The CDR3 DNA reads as TGTGCCAGCAAGCAGACAGGGACCGCTAACTATGGCTACACCTTC.

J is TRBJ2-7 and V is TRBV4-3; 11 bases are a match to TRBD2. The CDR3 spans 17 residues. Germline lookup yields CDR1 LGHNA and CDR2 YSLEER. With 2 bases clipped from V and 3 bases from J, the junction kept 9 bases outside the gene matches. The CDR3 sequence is CASSQYAGTSGVYEQYF. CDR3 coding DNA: TGCGCCAGCAGCCAATACGCCGGGACTAGCGGAGTCTACGAGCAGTACTTC.

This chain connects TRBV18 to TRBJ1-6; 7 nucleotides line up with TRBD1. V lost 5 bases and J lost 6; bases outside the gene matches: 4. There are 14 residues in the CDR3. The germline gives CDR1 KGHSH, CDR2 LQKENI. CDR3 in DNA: TGTGCCAGCTCAACCGACAGGGTTAATTCACCCCTCCACTTT. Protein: CASSTDRVNSPLHF.

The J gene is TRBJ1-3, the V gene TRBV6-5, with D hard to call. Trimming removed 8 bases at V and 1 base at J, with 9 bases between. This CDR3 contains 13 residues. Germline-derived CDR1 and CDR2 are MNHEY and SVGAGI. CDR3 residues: CASGEESGNTIYF. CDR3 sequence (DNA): TGTGCCAGCGGGGAGGAGTCTGGAAACACCATATATTTT.